A single sample is the source of the 19 T cell receptor beta chains below, sequenced in a study of tissue T cells after allogeneic stem cell transplantation. The time point here: mouse harvest day 7 after allogeneic transplant. Each mouse received 10^7 T-cell-depleted marrow cells plus 10^6 splenic CD5+ T cells by tail vein. Sequencing used immunoSEQ multiplex PCR; TCRdb keeps in-frame clones, though not all of them. The data contain about 6,600 clones, less than 55% of them singletons. Input material: lymph node tissue. These receptors were taken from a female BALB/c mouse given C57BL/6 T cells with graft-versus-host disease after an allogeneic hematopoietic cell transplant.

This clone was seen more than once but under ten times. Gene names follow the mouse nomenclature. The CDR3 end is not reached by the read, which stops 1 residue before it; the germline J gene fills it in. This chain joins TRBV3 and TRBJ2-7; D ambiguous. V lost 2 bases, J lost 0 bases, and 8 bases lay in between. The germline V gene has CDR1 SNHLY and CDR2 FYNGKV (reference sequence). The CDR3 is 14 amino acids. The CDR3 DNA, read in part, is TGTGCCAGCAGCTTACGGGCTAACTCCTATGAACAGTAC. Protein sequence: CASSLRANSYEQY. The CDR3 in its entirety is CASSLRANSYEQYF.

In regard to this clone: Mouse germline and gene names are used. The observed sequence ends 1 residue before the CDR3 terminus, with the missing tail filled in from the germline J gene. The chain carries TRBV5 and TRBJ1-1, with a possible D match to TRBD1 (6 bases). This CDR3 is 14 amino acids long. Trimming removed 1 base at V and 0 bases at J, with 6 bases between. CDR1 is LGHNA, CDR2 YNLKQL, per germline (reference sequence). The DNA read from the CDR3 is TGTGCCAGCAGCCAAGGGACAGCAAACACAGAAGTCTTC. Its protein product is CASSQGTANTEVF. The whole CDR3 reads CASSQGTANTEVFF.

This clone is a singleton in its sample. Gene labels here are mouse ones. Sequencing ends 1 residue short of the CDR3 end; the germline J gene provides the rest. The rearrangement uses TRBV19 and TRBJ1-1; D is uncertain. Germline CDR1 FNHDT, CDR2 SITEND (reference sequence). V was shortened by 1 base and J by 1 base, with 8 bases between the two germline ends. This CDR3 spans 14 amino acids. CDR3 bases read: TGTGCCAGCAGTATAAGCAGGCGAAACACAGAAGTCTTC. It specifies CASSISRRNTEVF. The CDR3 as a whole reads CASSISRRNTEVFF.

By sample fraction, this clone is medium-sized. Gene names and germline match the mouse. The CDR3 end falls 1 residue outside the read, so it is completed with the germline J gene. This chain joins TRBV26 and TRBJ2-7; 8 nucleotides align to TRBD2. The CDR3 is 13 residues long. Looked up from germline, CDR1 is KGHPV and CDR2 is FQNQEV (reference sequence). V was pared by 0 bases and J by 6 bases, with 1 base of the junction left unmatched. Partial CDR3 DNA: TGTGCCAGCAGTCTGTCTGGGGGGGTTGAACAGTAC. Its translation is CASSLSGGVEQY. The full CDR3 protein is CASSLSGGVEQYF.

This clone has only one observation. These gene names are mouse names. The observed sequence ends 1 residue before the CDR3 terminus, with the missing tail filled in from the germline J gene. The V gene is TRBV16, the J gene TRBJ2-5, with 8 bases fitting TRBD1. The CDR3 length is 13 residues. After removal of 5 bases from V and 3 bases from J, the junction contained 1 base not matched to a gene. Germline loops: CDR1 SGHSA, CDR2 FRNQAP. The part of the CDR3 DNA that was read is TGTGCAAGCAGCCACAGGGGGCAAGACACCCAGTAC. Its translation is CASSHRGQDTQY. The CDR3 as a whole reads CASSHRGQDTQYF.

This clone was recorded a few times. Mouse gene names and germline throughout. The CDR3 end is not reached by the read, which stops 1 residue before it; the germline J gene fills it in. V gene TRBV13-3 combines with J gene TRBJ2-4; 10 positions agree with TRBD2. This CDR3 comprises 15 residues. With V trimmed by 2 bases and J by 1 base, 1 base remained unmatched. Germline V CDR1 and CDR2: NNHDY, SYVADS. CDR3 loop: CASSDWGGGQNTLYF. Incomplete CDR3 DNA: TGTGCCAGCAGTGACTGGGGGGGCGGTCAAAACACCTTGTAC.

Note on this clone: Here the gene names and germline are mouse. The read halts 1 residue ahead of the CDR3 end, with the missing end drawn from the germline J gene. The chain carries TRBV23 and TRBJ1-1; the D call of TRBD1 is as the table states it, not checked on the DNA. Germline CDR1 is KGHTA and CDR2 is FQNQQP. The CDR3 is 13 residues long. The DNA read from the CDR3 is TGCTCCAGCAGTTCAGGGGGAAACACAGAAGTCTTC. Translating gives CSSSSGGNTEVF. The full CDR3 protein reads CSSSSGGNTEVFF.

With respect to this clone: Gene labels here are mouse ones. CDR3 bases read: TGTGCCAGCTCCCTGGGACAGATTTCCAACGAAAGATTATTT. This gives the protein CASSLGQISNERLF. The entire CDR3 protein is CASSLGQISNERLFF. The rearrangement joins TRBV12-2 to TRBJ1-4, with 7 bases matching TRBD1. The CDR3 is cut off 1 residue early in the read; its end comes from the germline J gene. This CDR3 spans 15 amino acids. Losses at the gene ends were 4 bases for V and 0 bases for J; bases not matched to a gene: 4. CDR1 SGHLS and CDR2 HYDKME come from the germline V gene.

This clone was seen only a few times. All gene names here are mouse names. The read finishes 1 residue shy of the CDR3 end, and the germline J gene is used to complete it. The chain couples TRBV16 to TRBJ2-7; D is unresolved. Trimming took off 2 bases at V and 3 bases at J, with 5 bases between the two ends. The CDR3 extends over 12 amino acids. From germline, CDR1 is SGHSA and CDR2 FRNQAP. The sequenced CDR3 bases are TGTGCAAGCAGCTTATCTGTCTATGAACAGTAC. Its protein is CASSLSVYEQY. Given in full, the CDR3 is CASSLSVYEQYF.

There are a few counts of this clone. The genes and germline here are from mouse. From the germline J gene comes the end of the CDR3, since the read stops 1 residue before it. The chain links TRBV1 to TRBJ2-7; TRBD1 agrees at 10 bases. CDR3 length equals 15 residues. The germline V gene encodes CDR1 NSQYPW and CDR2 LRSPGD (reference sequence). V shed 5 bases and J 3 bases; nucleotides not matched to a gene: 7. The sequenced part of the CDR3 DNA is TGCACCTGCAGTCCCCGGGACAGGGGTTTCTATGAACAGTAC. It codes for CTCSPRDRGFYEQY. In full, the CDR3 is CTCSPRDRGFYEQYF.

Comment on this clone: Gene labels here are mouse ones. CDR3 region: CASSLQGSANTGQLYF. The CDR3 bases that were read are TGTGCCAGCAGTCTTCAGGGGTCAGCAAACACCGGGCAGCTCTAC. The gene calls are TRBV26 and TRBJ2-2; weak D call: TRBD1 (6 bases). The sequenced fragment ends 1 residue before the CDR3 boundary, so the rest is inferred from the germline J gene. Germline assignment: CDR1 KGHPV and CDR2 FQNQEV (reference sequence). Trimming pared 3 bases from V and 0 bases from J, leaving 11 bases between. This CDR3 has 16 residues.

As concerns this clone: Gene names denote mouse genes. The read stops 1 residue short of the end of the CDR3; the missing end is completed from the germline J gene. The chain links TRBV5 to TRBJ2-7, with 7 bases fitting TRBD2. The CDR3 has 14 amino acids. Trimming cost V 4 bases and J 0 bases; bases outside gene matches: 3. CDR1 is LGHNA, CDR2 YNLKQL, per germline (reference sequence). The CDR3 region is CASSLDWISYEQYF. The CDR3 DNA, read in part, is TGTGCCAGCAGCCTGGACTGGATCTCCTATGAACAGTAC.

As regards this clone: Genes and germline come from the mouse. The read comes to an end 1 residue before the CDR3 does, leaving the germline J gene to fill in the end. The rearrangement links TRBV26 to TRBJ2-4; either TRBD1 or TRBD2 may fit D (5 bases each). The CDR3 sequence is 15 residues long. Trimming removed 0 bases at V and 3 bases at J, with 10 bases between. Germline assignment: CDR1 KGHPV and CDR2 FQNQEV (reference sequence). The CDR3: CASSLSRGGQNTLYF. The sequenced CDR3 bases are TGTGCCAGCAGTCTGTCGAGGGGCGGGCAAAACACCTTGTAC.

This clone was counted between two and nine times. Gene names refer to mouse genes. The read stops 1 residue short of the end of the CDR3; the missing end is completed from the germline J gene. The chain joins TRBV23 to TRBJ2-7; TRBD1 is the table's D call and was not checked against the DNA. The CDR3 is made up of 11 amino acids. Germline loops: CDR1 KGHTA, CDR2 FQNQQP. The CDR3 DNA, read in part, is TGCTCCAGCAGTGACAGGGGTGAACAGTAC. It yields the protein CSSSDRGEQY. In full, the CDR3 reads CSSSDRGEQYF.

In its sample, this clone was seen a few times. The gene names given are mouse names. The CDR3 extends 1 residue past the end of the read, so its final part is completed from the germline J gene. The chain recombines TRBV26 with TRBJ2-7; D is undetermined. Germline V gene lookup returns CDR1 KGHPV and CDR2 FQNQEV (reference sequence). V was shortened by 0 bases and J by 3 bases, with 3 bases between the two germline ends. The CDR3 length is 12 residues. CDR3 DNA (partial): TGTGCCAGCAGTCTGTCAGACTATGAACAGTAC. Amino acids: CASSLSDYEQY. The CDR3 in full is CASSLSDYEQYF.

Regarding this clone: Gene and germline names: mouse. The DNA ends 1 residue before the CDR3 does, and the rest of the CDR3 is filled in from the germline J gene. The sample holds other DNA sequences that translate to the same CDR3. The V call is TRBV2, the J call TRBJ2-3; D gene unclear. V lost 1 base to trimming and J lost 1 base, with 3 bases between them. CDR3 length equals 13 residues. CDR1 LGHNA and CDR2 YSYQKL come from the germline V gene. The CDR3 bases that were read are TGTGCCAGCAGCCAAGGCGGTGCAGAAACGCTGTAT. This gives the protein CASSQGGAETLY. The full CDR3 is CASSQGGAETLYF.

On this clone itself: The gene names here belong to mouse. The CDR3 extends 1 residue past the end of the read, so its final part is completed from the germline J gene. This chain uses TRBV5 with TRBJ2-7; 13 nucleotides agree with TRBD2. The germline gives CDR1 LGHNA, CDR2 YNLKQL (reference sequence). The CDR3 consists of 16 residues. J gave up 4 bases and V 0 bases, and 3 bases lay outside the gene matches. This chain's CDR3 is CASSQDKGLGGYEQYF. The DNA read from the CDR3 is TGTGCCAGCAGCCAAGATAAGGGACTGGGGGGGTATGAACAGTAC.

This clone was recorded a few times. Gene names are the mouse ones. The read finishes 1 residue shy of the CDR3 end, and the germline J gene is used to complete it. The chain links TRBV16 to TRBJ1-4; D remains unclear. CDR1 SGHSA and CDR2 FRNQAP come from the germline V gene. Trimming cost V 0 bases and J 1 base, with 3 bases left between them. The CDR3 is made up of 14 amino acids. The sequenced CDR3 bases are TGTGCAAGCAGCTTAGAGGGTTCCAACGAAAGATTATTT. Amino acids: CASSLEGSNERLF. The whole CDR3 is CASSLEGSNERLFF.

A word on this clone: The genes and germline here are from mouse. The read comes to an end 1 residue before the CDR3 does, leaving the germline J gene to fill in the end. V is TRBV12-1 and J is TRBJ2-1; TRBD1 agrees at 9 bases. The CDR3 totals 14 residues. The germline gives CDR1 SGHSN, CDR2 HYEKVE. The junction had 2 bases not matched to a gene; V was cut back by 0 bases and J by 6 bases. This CDR3 reads CASSLGTGLAEQFF. Incomplete CDR3 DNA: TGTGCCAGCTCTCTCGGGACAGGGCTTGCTGAGCAGTTC.